The 19 T cell receptor beta chains given below trace back to one sample, sequenced in a study of T cells after posttransplantation cyclophosphamide. Produced via immunoSEQ multiplex PCR; TCRdb's table is partial and in-frame only. The profile shows approximately 11,000 clones, approximately 86% of them singletons. Cyclophosphamide on days +3 and +4 followed busulfan-fludarabine conditioning and a marrow graft. The sequenced sample was CD4+ T cells sorted from PBMCs, obtained after allogeneic stem cell transplant with posttransplant cyclophosphamide. The origin of the receptors is a male patient aged 30 to 39 who received an allogeneic stem cell transplant from a related donor, was CMV-positive, and had acute GVHD only. Some T cells may have originated in the graft donor.

This chain uses TRBV13 with TRBJ1-4, with no clear D. Between the trimmed V and J ends, which lost 5 bases and 7 bases, there was a span of 11 bases. This CDR3 spans 13 amino acids. CDR1 is PRHDT, CDR2 FYEKMQ, per germline (reference sequence). CDR3 sequence: CASSLLVGEKLFF. The DNA for the CDR3 is TGTGCCAGCAGCCTCCTGGTCGGTGAAAAACTGTTTTTT.

In its sample, this clone was seen once. The chain is built from TRBV5-5 and TRBJ2-3; 12 bases are a match to TRBD1. The germline V gene has CDR1 SGHKS and CDR2 YYEKEE (reference sequence). The V gene end was trimmed by 4 bases and the J gene end by 6 bases; junction bases not matched to a gene: 15. This CDR3 spans 18 amino acids. CDR3: CASSLTVPGQGARDTQYF. CDR3 nucleotide sequence: TGTGCCAGCAGCCTTACTGTACCGGGACAGGGGGCGAGGGATACGCAGTATTTT.

The chain has TRBV2 and TRBJ1-1; the match to TRBD1 covers 12 bases. Looked up from germline, CDR1 is SNHLY and CDR2 is FYNNEI. The CDR3 length is 15 residues. Trimming removed 5 bases from V and 8 bases from J; junction bases left unmatched: 9. In DNA, the CDR3 is TGTGCCAGCAGTATCCCGGGACAGGGGGCGCCGGAAGCTTTCTTT. Protein sequence: CASSIPGQGAPEAFF.

CDR3 sequence: CASSLTASGANVLTF. For the CDR3, the DNA is TGCGCCAGCAGCCTGACAGCCTCTGGGGCCAACGTCCTGACTTTC. This chain uses TRBV5-1 with TRBJ2-6; perhaps TRBD1 as D (5 bases). CDR1 SGHRS and CDR2 YFSETQ come from the germline V gene. This CDR3 is 15 amino acids long. Trimming pared 4 bases from V and 0 bases from J, leaving 8 bases between.

The chain joins TRBV29-1 to TRBJ1-1, with TRBD1 matching 7 bases. CDR3 length equals 10 residues. V was pared by 4 bases and J by 7 bases, with 0 bases of the junction left unmatched. From germline, CDR1 is SQVTM and CDR2 ANQGSEA. Here the CDR3 reads CSVGQGEAFF. The CDR3 DNA follows: TGCAGCGTTGGACAGGGTGAAGCTTTCTTT.

The chain has TRBV7-8 and TRBJ2-4, with D possibly TRBD1 on 6 matching bases. This CDR3 spans 16 amino acids. The V end lost 5 bases, the J end lost 2 bases, and 16 bases lay between the germline ends. The V gene's germline CDR1 is SGHVS and CDR2 FQNEAQ. The CDR3 DNA reads TGTGCCAGCAGCCCTGGACAGACTTTGACCAAAAACATTCAGTACTTC. Amino acids: CASSPGQTLTKNIQYF.

The V call is TRBV19, the J call TRBJ2-1; 9 bases fit TRBD2. V was pared by 3 bases and J by 0 bases, with 9 bases of the junction left unmatched. Germline values: CDR1 LNHDA, CDR2 SQIVND (reference sequence). CDR3 length: 18 residues. The CDR3, as DNA: TGTGCCAGTAGTATCGGGGCTAGCGGGGCCTACTCCTACAATGAGCAGTTCTTC. Protein: CASSIGASGAYSYNEQFF.

This clone has only one observation. The gene calls are TRBV11-2 and TRBJ1-2; D is perhaps TRBD1 (6 bases). CDR1 and CDR2 from the germline V gene are SGHAT and FQNNGV. The CDR3 consists of 14 residues. V lost 5 bases, J lost 6 bases, and 16 bases lay in between. CDR3 in amino acids: CASSNPQGLHGYTF. The CDR3 region has the DNA TGTGCCAGCAGCAATCCACAGGGTCTACATGGCTACACCTTC. Variable domain in full (rest from reference TRBV11-2 and TRBJ1-2): EAGVAQSPRYKIIEKRQSVAFWCNPISGHATLYWYQQILGQGPKLLIQFQNNGVVDDSQLPKDRFSAERLKGVDSTLKIQPAKLEDSAVYLCASSNPQGLHGYTFGSGTRLTVV.

This chain joins TRBV18 and TRBJ2-3; D is undetermined. The V and J ends lost 2 bases and 0 bases respectively, with 9 bases between them. Germline V lookup: CDR1 KGHSH, CDR2 LQKENI. This CDR3 contains 15 residues. This CDR3 reads CASSPVQVSTDTQYF. Here the CDR3 DNA reads TGTGCCAGCTCACCAGTCCAGGTTAGCACAGATACGCAGTATTTT.

The V gene is TRBV5-5, the J gene TRBJ2-4; D is ambiguous. The CDR3 covers 14 residues. Germline V lookup: CDR1 SGHKS, CDR2 YYEKEE (reference sequence). V lost 1 base to trimming and J lost 5 bases, with 10 bases between them. The CDR3 bases are TGTGCCAGCAGCTTGCGGGTTTCCGAAAACATTCAGTACTTC. Translation gives CASSLRVSENIQYF.

This sequence joins TRBV19 and TRBJ1-1; the match to TRBD1 covers 8 bases. This CDR3 spans 15 amino acids. Germline CDR1 is LNHDA and CDR2 is SQIVND (reference sequence). V lost 3 bases to trimming and J lost 6 bases; unmatched junction nucleotides: 9. CDR3 nucleotide sequence: TGTGCCAGTAGTATCACTGGACAGGGCAGGCCTGAAGCTTTCTTT. It encodes CASSITGQGRPEAFF.

This chain uses TRBV5-1 with TRBJ2-1; 9 positions match TRBD2. Germline V gene data show CDR1 as SGHRS and CDR2 as YFSETQ. V shed 7 bases and J 5 bases; nucleotides not matched to a gene: 10. This CDR3 is 15 amino acids long. CDR3 residues: CASGLGGGGNNEQFF. The CDR3 bases are TGCGCCAGCGGTCTGGGCGGGGGGGGGAACAATGAGCAGTTCTTC.

This rearrangement joins TRBV14 to TRBJ2-7; TRBD1 aligns across 7 bases. Per the germline V gene, CDR1 is SGHDN and CDR2 is FVKESK. J was trimmed by 8 bases and V by 4 bases; bases with no gene match: 2. CDR3 length: 11 residues. The CDR3 here is CASSLTGKQYF. Here the CDR3 DNA reads TGTGCCAGCAGCCTGACAGGGAAGCAGTACTTC.

V is TRBV2 and J is TRBJ2-3, with a tentative D call TRBD2 (5 bases). CDR1 and CDR2 from the germline V gene are SNHLY and FYNNEI. The CDR3 covers 14 residues. Trimming took 4 bases from V and 1 from J, leaving 9 bases between them. The chain's CDR3 is CASSAASRTDTQYF. The DNA of the CDR3 is TGTGCCAGCAGTGCAGCTAGCCGCACAGATACGCAGTATTTT.

Regarding this clone: The sample carries other DNA sequences with the same CDR3. The J gene is TRBJ2-1, the V gene TRBV5-1; 8 bases are shared with TRBD1. The ends lost 3 bases at V and 2 bases at J; junction bases unmatched: 4. This CDR3 region has 15 residues. The germline CDR1 and CDR2 sequences are SGHRS and YFSETQ. The CDR3 sequence: CASSSSGGAYNEQFF. CDR3 coding DNA: TGCGCCAGCAGCTCCTCAGGGGGCGCCTACAATGAGCAGTTCTTC. The variable domain in full, with the rest retrieved from reference TRBV5-1 and TRBJ2-1, is KAGVTQTPRYLIKTRGQQVTLSCSPISGHRSVSWYQQTPGQGLQFLFEYFSETQRNKGNFPGRFSGRQFSNSRSEMNVSTLELGDSALYLCASSSSGGAYNEQFFGPGTRLTVL.

The chain uses TRBV2 and TRBJ2-1; D call uncertain. Trimming took off 6 bases at V and 4 bases at J, with 4 bases between the two ends. The CDR3 has 11 residues. Germline CDR1 and CDR2: SNHLY and FYNNEI. CDR3 sequence reads: CASSYYNEQFF. In DNA, the CDR3 is TGTGCCAGCAGCTATTACAATGAGCAGTTCTTC.

The J gene is TRBJ2-5, the V gene TRBV5-5; D perhaps matches TRBD1 (5 bases). The last part of the DNA fits TRBJ2-7 better; the J call may be wrong. CDR3 length: 15 residues. Germline V CDR1 and CDR2: SGHKS, YYEKEE (reference sequence). The CDR3 DNA sequence: TGTGCCAGCAGCTTGCCCGGACAAAGCTCCTACGAGCAGTACTTC. The encoded protein is CASSLPGQSSYEQYF.

This clone was seen a few times. This rearrangement joins TRBV5-6 to TRBJ1-1, with 7 bases fitting TRBD1. The germline gives CDR1 SGHDT, CDR2 YYEEEE. Trimming cost V 2 bases and J 5 bases; bases outside gene matches: 12. CDR3 length: 16 amino acids. The CDR3 DNA sequence: TGTGCCAGCAGCTTAGGTTCTGGGACAGTAGTTACTGAAGCTTTCTTT. Translating gives CASSLGSGTVVTEAFF.

The chain employs TRBV30 and TRBJ1-5; D is uncertain. The CDR3 covers 14 residues. Germline V gives CDR1 GTSNPN, CDR2 SVGIG (reference sequence). The V gene lost 0 bases and the J gene lost 2 bases, with 8 bases spanning the gap. This chain's CDR3 is CAWSVIGRNQPQHF. The CDR3 nucleotides read TGTGCCTGGAGTGTAATTGGCCGCAATCAGCCCCAGCATTTT.